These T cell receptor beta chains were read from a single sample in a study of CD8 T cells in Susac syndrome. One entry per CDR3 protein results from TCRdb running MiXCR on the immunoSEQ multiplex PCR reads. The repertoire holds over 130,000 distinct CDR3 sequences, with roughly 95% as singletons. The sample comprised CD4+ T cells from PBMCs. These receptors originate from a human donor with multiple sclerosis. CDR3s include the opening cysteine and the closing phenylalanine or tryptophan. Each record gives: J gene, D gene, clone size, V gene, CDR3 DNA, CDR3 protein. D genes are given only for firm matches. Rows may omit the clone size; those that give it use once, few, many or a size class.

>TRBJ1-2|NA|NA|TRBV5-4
TGTGCCAGCAGCTCCCCCGGTGGGCAGCCCTATGGCTACACCTTC
CASSSPGGQPYGYTF
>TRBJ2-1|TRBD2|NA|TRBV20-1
TGCAGTGCTAGACTAGCGGGAGGGCGAAATGAGCAGTTCTTC
CSARLAGGRNEQFF
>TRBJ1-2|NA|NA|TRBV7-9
TGTGCCAGCAGCTTACCGAAGGGGGAGGGACTTGAAAACTATGGCTACACCTTC
CASSLPKGEGLENYGYTF
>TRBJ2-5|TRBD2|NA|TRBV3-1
TGTGCCAGCAGTCAAGCTAGCGGGAGGGCCGGGGAGACCCAGTACTTC
CASSQASGRAGETQYF
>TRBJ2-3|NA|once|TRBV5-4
TGTGCCTCCGCTCCGGATAGCACAGATACGCAGTATTTT
CASAPDSTDTQYF
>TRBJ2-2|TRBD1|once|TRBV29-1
TGCAGCACTCCGGGACAGGGAGCCTCGAACACCGGGGAGCTGTTTTTT
CSTPGQGASNTGELFF
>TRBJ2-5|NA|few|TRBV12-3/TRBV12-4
TGTGCCAGCGGCCGGGAGACCCAGTACTTC
CASGRETQYF
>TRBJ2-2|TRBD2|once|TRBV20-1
TGCAGTGCTAGCGCTCAGCGGGGGGCAACCGGGGAGCTGTTTTTT
CSASAQRGATGELFF
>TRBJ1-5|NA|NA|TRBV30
TGTGCCTGGAGTGTCGGGGCGCTTGAAAATAGCAATCAGCCCCAGCATTTT
CAWSVGALENSNQPQHF
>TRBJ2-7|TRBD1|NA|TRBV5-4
TGTGCCAGCAGCTTATTACAGGGGAACGAGCAGTACTTC
CASSLLQGNEQYF
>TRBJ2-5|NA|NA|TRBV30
TGTGCCTGGAGTCCCCTCCGGGAGTTCGGAGAGACCCAGTACTTC
CAWSPLREFGETQYF